This TCR beta chain was recovered during a study of patients and donors after allogeneic stem cell transplantation. This CDR3 spans 13 amino acids. V shed 3 bases and J shed 10 bases, with 18 bases lying between them. Germline V lookup: CDR1 SQVTM, CDR2 ANQGSEA. Each CDR3 protein is one row after TCRdb ran MiXCR on the RT-PCR reads. The top ten clones hold 25% to 35% of a sample with 190,000 or so distinct CDR3 sequences, about 40% of them seen once. This clonotype was seen a handful of times. This sequence originates from a human donor who was either an allogeneic HSCT recipient or a stem cell or donor lymphocyte infusion donor (not recorded which). It is not recorded whose cells these are; they may come from a transplant donor. Sequenced: blood, either unsorted or a sorted T cell fraction (not recorded which). The chain couples TRBV29-1 to TRBJ1-1; D unclear. The CDR3 sequence: CSVDEGLPLVAFF. Written as DNA, the CDR3 is TGCAGCGTTGATGAGGGCCTTCCACTTGTAGCTTTCTTT.